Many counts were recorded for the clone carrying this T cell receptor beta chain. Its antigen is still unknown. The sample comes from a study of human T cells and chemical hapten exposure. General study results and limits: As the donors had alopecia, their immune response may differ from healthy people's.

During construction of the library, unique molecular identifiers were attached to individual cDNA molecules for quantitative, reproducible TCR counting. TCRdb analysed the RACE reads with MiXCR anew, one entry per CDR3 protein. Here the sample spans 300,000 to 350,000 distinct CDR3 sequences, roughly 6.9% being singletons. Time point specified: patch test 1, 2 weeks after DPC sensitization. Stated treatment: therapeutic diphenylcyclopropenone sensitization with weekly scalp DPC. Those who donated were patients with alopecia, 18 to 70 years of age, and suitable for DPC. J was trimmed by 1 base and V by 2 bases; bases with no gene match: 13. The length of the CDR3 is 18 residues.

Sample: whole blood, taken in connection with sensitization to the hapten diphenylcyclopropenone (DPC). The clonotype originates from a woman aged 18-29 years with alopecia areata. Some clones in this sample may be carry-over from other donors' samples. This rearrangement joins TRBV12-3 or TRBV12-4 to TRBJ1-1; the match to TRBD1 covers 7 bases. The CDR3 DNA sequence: TGTGCCAGCAGTTTATTTGCCGACAGGGTTCCAAAGAACACTGAAGCTTTCTTT. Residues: CASSLFADRVPKNTEAFF.